These 27 T cell receptor beta chains came from one sample sequenced in a study of blood T cell repertoires in COVID-19. Here immunoSEQ multiplex PCR was the method, and the copy in TCRdb shows in-frame clones only, minus some. This repertoire shows more than 150,000 clones, 81% found once; its top ten account for 12%. Sequenced material: peripheral blood. The origin of the receptors is a woman aged 80 or over with COVID-19, enrolled during active disease.

The count of this clone is one. This chain uses TRBV7-2 with TRBJ1-2; TRBD1 might be the D (5 bases). Trimming left V 5 bases short and J 2 bases short, with 15 bases between. The CDR3 has 15 amino acids. Germline assignment: CDR1 SGHTA and CDR2 FQGNSA. CDR3 DNA sequence: TGTGCCAGCAGCCCCCGGTCGCAGGGCAACTATGGCTACACCTTC. It specifies CASSPRSQGNYGYTF.

The rearrangement links TRBV6-2 or TRBV6-3 to TRBJ1-2, with 7 bases matching TRBD1. This CDR3 region has 12 residues. The germline V gene encodes CDR1 MNHEY and CDR2 SVGEGT. Losses at the gene ends were 6 bases for V and 3 bases for J; bases not matched to a gene: 1. This CDR3 is CASSGTDYGYTF. The CDR3 DNA reads as TGTGCCAGCAGCGGGACAGACTATGGCTACACCTTC.

Only one count was recorded for this clone. V gene TRBV16 combines with J gene TRBJ2-2, with 9 bases fitting TRBD2. The length of the CDR3 is 16 residues. The ends lost 0 bases at V and 3 bases at J; junction bases unmatched: 2. CDR1 is KGHSY and CDR2 is FQNENV in the germline V gene. The CDR3 reads CASSQSAGGHTGELFF. CDR3 coding DNA: TGTGCCAGCAGCCAATCAGCGGGGGGACACACCGGGGAGCTGTTTTTT. Full variable domain (rest looked up from reference TRBV16 and TRBJ2-2): GEEVAQTPKHLVRGEGQKAKLYCAPIKGHSYVFWYQQVLKNEFKFLISFQNENVFDETGMPKERFSAKCLPNSPCSLEIQATKLEDSAVYFCASSQSAGGHTGELFFGEGSRLTVL.

This clone was found a few times. The chain joins TRBV6-1 to TRBJ1-1; D not resolved. Germline V gene lookup returns CDR1 MNHNS and CDR2 SASEGT. V was trimmed by 3 bases and J by 3 bases, leaving 8 bases between them. The CDR3 covers 13 residues. The CDR3 sequence: CASSDPGDTEAFF. The CDR3 bases are TGTGCCAGCAGTGATCCAGGTGACACTGAAGCTTTCTTT.

The rearrangement joins TRBV6-6 to TRBJ1-5, with D tentatively TRBD1 (5 bases). The germline CDR1 and CDR2 sequences are MNHNY and SVGAGI (reference sequence). V was shortened by 7 bases and J by 3 bases, with 10 bases between the two germline ends. There are 13 residues in the CDR3. The CDR3 sequence: CASTQGVNQPQHF. Here the CDR3 DNA reads TGTGCCAGCACCCAGGGTGTCAATCAGCCCCAGCATTTT.

V is TRBV10-3 and J is TRBJ2-3; D uncertain. Deletions cut 2 bases from V and 6 bases from J, with 12 bases between. The V gene's germline CDR1 is ENHRY and CDR2 SYGVKD. The CDR3 runs to 14 residues. The CDR3 bases are TGTGCCATCAGTGAGAACAGAAATTCCGATACGCAGTATTTT. It encodes CAISENRNSDTQYF.

The chain has TRBV18 and TRBJ2-7; D may be TRBD1 (6 bases). Trimming pared 8 bases from V and 2 bases from J, leaving 16 bases between. CDR1 is KGHSH and CDR2 is LQKENI in the germline V gene. This CDR3 region has 14 residues. CDR3 loop: CASASSGQPYEQYF. The CDR3 bases are TGTGCCAGCGCGTCATCCGGACAGCCCTACGAGCAGTACTTC.

The chain has TRBV5-1 and TRBJ1-3, with 11 bases identical to TRBD1. The CDR3 is made up of 17 amino acids. The V and J ends lost 2 bases and 0 bases, in that order; junction bases with no gene match: 4. Per the germline V gene, CDR1 is SGHRS and CDR2 is YFSETQ. Here the CDR3 DNA reads TGCGCCAGCAGCTTAGGACAGGGGGCTTTCTCTGGAAACACCATATATTTT. Amino acids: CASSLGQGAFSGNTIYF.

The chain carries TRBV28 and TRBJ1-6; D is unclear. Trimming removed 7 bases at V and 7 bases at J, with 8 bases between. The CDR3 has 12 amino acids. From germline, CDR1 is MDHEN and CDR2 SYDVKM. The CDR3 nucleotides read TGTGCCAGCAAGGAGGGAAATTCACCCCTCCACTTT. Amino acid sequence: CASKEGNSPLHF.

The chain couples TRBV5-8 to TRBJ1-2; D is perhaps TRBD1 (6 bases). V lost 5 bases to trimming and J lost 6 bases, with 20 bases between them. The germline V gene encodes CDR1 SGHTS and CDR2 YDEGEE. This CDR3 has 15 amino acids. CDR3 in DNA: TGTGCCAGCAGTCGCATGGGGGCCTTGAGGAATGGCTACACCTTC. Its protein is CASSRMGALRNGYTF.

This rearrangement joins TRBV30 to TRBJ2-3, with a tentative D call TRBD2 (5 bases). Deletions cut 5 bases from V and 0 bases from J, with 15 bases between. In germline, CDR1 is GTSNPN, CDR2 SVGIG (reference sequence). The length of the CDR3 is 15 residues. The CDR3 sequence: CAWALRRASTDTQYF. The DNA of the CDR3 is TGTGCCTGGGCTTTGCGGCGGGCTAGCACAGATACGCAGTATTTT.

This chain links TRBV29-1 with TRBJ1-1; 9 bases are shared with TRBD1. After removal of 7 bases from V and 8 bases from J, the junction contained 5 bases not matched to a gene. CDR3 length equals 11 residues. CDR1 is SQVTM, CDR2 ANQGSEA, per germline. The CDR3: CSARTGVEAFF. The DNA of the CDR3 is TGCAGCGCTCGGACAGGGGTGGAAGCTTTCTTT.

In its sample, this clone was seen a few times. This sequence joins TRBV2 and TRBJ1-2, with a weak D call TRBD1 (5 bases). In germline, CDR1 is SNHLY, CDR2 FYNNEI. This CDR3 is 14 amino acids long. V was clipped by 5 bases and J by 4 bases, with 14 bases between them. The CDR3 DNA follows: TGTGCCAGCAGTCAGTTGGGGGGATCCTATGGCTACACCTTC. It codes for CASSQLGGSYGYTF.

This rearrangement joins TRBV2 to TRBJ2-3, with D maybe TRBD2 (5 bases). The CDR3 is 14 amino acids. The V gene lost 2 bases and the J gene lost 3 bases, with 9 bases spanning the gap. From germline, CDR1 is SNHLY and CDR2 FYNNEI. CDR3 amino acids: CASSEPRLTDTQYF. The CDR3 DNA sequence: TGTGCCAGCAGTGAACCGCGACTAACAGATACGCAGTATTTT.

The J gene is TRBJ2-5, the V gene TRBV10-3; 8 positions match TRBD1. Per germline, CDR1 ENHRY and CDR2 SYGVKD. CDR3 length: 14 residues. V was clipped by 6 bases and J by 5 bases; unmatched bases: 8. CDR3 sequence reads: CAIRNGNRGETQYF. The CDR3 region has the DNA TGTGCCATCAGAAACGGGAACAGGGGGGAGACCCAGTACTTC.

V usage is TRBV6-5 and J usage is TRBJ2-7; TRBD1 is a possible D gene (5 bases). CDR3 length equals 10 residues. V was trimmed by 8 bases and J by 8 bases, leaving 10 bases between them. Germline V lookup: CDR1 MNHEY, CDR2 SVGAGI. CDR3 sequence (DNA): TGTGCCAGCTCGAACAGGCAGCAGTACTTC. Encoded protein: CASSNRQQYF.

This clone appeared a single time. The chain joins TRBV10-3 to TRBJ2-3; 8 nucleotides match TRBD1. CDR1 and CDR2 (germline): ENHRY, SYGVKD. The CDR3 is 16 residues long. V gave up 3 bases and J gave up 3 bases; unmatched junction bases: 8. CDR3 coding DNA: TGTGCCATCAGTGAAGGGGGCAGGGGGCGAACAGATACGCAGTATTTT. Protein product: CAISEGGRGRTDTQYF.

The J gene is TRBJ1-1, the V gene TRBV5-6, with 9 bases aligning to TRBD1. After removal of 0 bases from V and 7 bases from J, the junction contained 10 bases not matched to a gene. In germline, CDR1 is SGHDT, CDR2 YYEEEE. This CDR3 spans 16 amino acids. CDR3 amino acids: CASSLGVYRGPHEAFF. CDR3 nucleotides: TGTGCCAGCAGCTTGGGAGTGTACAGGGGGCCGCATGAAGCTTTCTTT.

The rearrangement joins TRBV13 to TRBJ2-5; 10 bases are shared with TRBD2. The ends lost 5 bases at V and 3 bases at J; junction bases unmatched: 9. The CDR3 runs 16 residues. CDR1 PRHDT and CDR2 FYEKMQ come from the germline V gene (reference sequence). The CDR3 DNA sequence: TGTGCCAGCAGCGCTCTAGCGGGGGACGAAAAAGAGACCCAGTACTTC. Protein sequence: CASSALAGDEKETQYF.

V is TRBV2 and J is TRBJ1-5; TRBD1 agrees at 9 bases. From germline, CDR1 is SNHLY and CDR2 FYNNEI. This CDR3 spans 15 amino acids. V shed 6 bases and J 4 bases; nucleotides not matched to a gene: 7. CDR3 sequence (DNA): TGTGCCAGCAGCCCCGGGACAGGGTGGAATCAGCCCCAGCATTTT. Encoded protein: CASSPGTGWNQPQHF.

In this sample, this clone turned up a few times. The chain is built from TRBV7-6 and TRBJ1-4; D is ambiguous. Trimming removed 5 bases at V and 4 bases at J, with 14 bases between. The CDR3 totals 15 residues. CDR1 and CDR2 from the germline V gene are SGHVS and FNYEAQ. The CDR3 sequence: CASSLEVAFNEKLFF. For the CDR3, the DNA is TGTGCCAGCAGCCTAGAGGTAGCTTTTAATGAAAAACTGTTTTTT.

The V call is TRBV7-9, the J call TRBJ2-5; TRBD2 matches 7 bases. CDR3 length: 14 residues. From germline, CDR1 is SEHNR and CDR2 FQNEAQ (reference sequence). Germline trimming cut 3 bases from V and 1 base from J; bases unmatched to any gene: 2. The CDR3: CASSLGTIQETQYF. The CDR3 nucleotides read TGTGCCAGCAGCTTGGGGACTATCCAAGAGACCCAGTACTTC.

V usage is TRBV5-1 and J usage is TRBJ2-7; TRBD2 matches 8 bases. V lost 0 bases to trimming and J lost 3 bases; unmatched junction nucleotides: 5. Per the germline V gene, CDR1 is SGHRS and CDR2 is YFSETQ. The CDR3 length is 15 residues. The CDR3 spells CASSLGGAGGYEQYF. CDR3 nucleotide sequence: TGCGCCAGCAGCTTGGGCGGGGCGGGGGGCTACGAGCAGTACTTC.

The V and J genes are TRBV4-2 and TRBJ2-2, with TRBD2 identical over 8 bases. With 3 bases clipped from V and 6 bases from J, the junction kept 3 bases outside the gene matches. The germline gives CDR1 LGHNA, CDR2 YNFKEQ. The CDR3 has 14 residues. DNA of the CDR3: TGTGCCAGCAGCCAGGATAGCGGGGCCGGGGAGCTGTTTTTT. Translating it yields CASSQDSGAGELFF.

The CDR3 spells CAIAGQGSYNEQFF. The CDR3 DNA reads TGTGCCATCGCAGGACAGGGCTCCTACAATGAGCAGTTCTTC. The chain recombines TRBV10-3 with TRBJ2-1; TRBD1 agrees at 8 bases. The junction had 3 bases not matched to a gene; V was cut back by 8 bases and J by 0 bases. This CDR3 is built from 14 residues. Germline CDR1 reads ENHRY; CDR2 reads SYGVKD.

Remarks on this clone: A much larger clone is a single base away; this may be a read error. The chain uses TRBV11-2 and TRBJ2-7, with 8 bases lining up with TRBD1. This CDR3 region has 13 residues. Losses at the gene ends were 1 base for V and 4 bases for J; bases not matched to a gene: 0. The germline CDR1 and CDR2 sequences are SGHAT and FQNNGV. CDR3 DNA sequence: TGTGCCAGCAGCTTAGGGACAGGGTACGAGCAGTACTTC. Residues: CASSLGTGYEQYF.

The chain has TRBV2 and TRBJ1-6; TRBD1 matches at 7 bases. Unmatched junction bases numbered 5, after V lost 4 bases and J lost 5 bases. Germline V CDR1 and CDR2: SNHLY, FYNNEI. The CDR3 totals 15 residues. The CDR3 region is CASSGDRANNSPLHF. The CDR3 coding sequence is TGTGCCAGCAGTGGAGACAGGGCTAATAATTCACCCCTCCACTTT.